This entry describes one T cell receptor beta chain. The CDR3 is made up of 15 amino acids. CDR1 and CDR2 (germline): SNHLY, FYNNEI. The germline V and J ends were trimmed by 8 bases and 7 bases, with 18 bases remaining between them. The data originate from a study of cytomegalovirus exposure and HLA in healthy donors. The PCR used 60 Vbeta and 13 Jbeta primers. This table comes from immunoSEQ multiplex PCR, and its TCRdb copy is limited to in-frame clones, with some not included. In the table there are approximately 150,000 clones, 81% of which are singletons. The sequence derives from a woman between 45 and 60 years old in good health and CMV-seronegative. This sequence joins TRBV2 and TRBJ1-6; the D gene is possibly TRBD1 (5 bases). Material for sequencing was PBMCs. The CDR3 DNA is TGTGCCAGCTCCCGGGGCGGGAAGATAAATTCACCCCTCCACTTT. This sequence encodes CASSRGGKINSPLHF.